The 6 T cell receptor beta chains below come from one sample, sequenced in a study of blood T cell repertoires in COVID-19. Clones were sequenced by immunoSEQ multiplex PCR, and TCRdb holds only the in-frame ones, with some missing. The table shows 130,000 to 150,000 clones, with around 83% occurring only once. Sequencing was carried out using peripheral blood. Receptors were obtained from a human donor with acute or convalescent COVID-19. The donor label of this sample is uncertain.

V is TRBV5-4 and J is TRBJ1-6, with D tentatively TRBD1 (5 bases). The CDR3 covers 16 residues. Trimming cost V 5 bases and J 0 bases, with 12 bases left between them. The V gene's germline CDR1 is SGHNT and CDR2 YYREEE (reference sequence). DNA for the CDR3: TGTGCCAGCAGGGGCACAGGAAGCTCCTATAATTCACCCCTCCACTTT. It codes for CASRGTGSSYNSPLHF.

The rearrangement links TRBV19 to TRBJ1-2; D is possibly TRBD1 (5 bases). The CDR3 length is 13 residues. Germline V gives CDR1 LNHDA, CDR2 SQIVND (reference sequence). The V and J ends lost 7 bases and 8 bases respectively, with 17 bases between them. The CDR3 loop reads CASIPMGGLGYTF. CDR3 DNA: TGTGCCAGTATTCCCATGGGGGGTTTGGGCTACACCTTC. The variable domain in full, completed from reference TRBV19 and TRBJ1-2, reads DGGITQSPKYLFRKEGQNVTLSCEQNLNHDAMYWYRQDPGQGLRLIYYSQIVNDFQKGDIAEGYSVSREKKESFPLTVTSAQKNPTAFYLCASIPMGGLGYTFGSGTRLTVV.

This rearrangement joins TRBV3-1 (or the pseudogene TRBV3-2) to TRBJ2-2; the D gene is possibly TRBD1 (6 bases). V lost 2 bases and J 1 base, leaving 11 bases between the germline ends. CDR1 is LGHDT and CDR2 is YNNKEL in the germline V gene (reference sequence). The CDR3 consists of 16 residues. In DNA, the CDR3 is TGTGCCAGCAGCCAAAGCTTGACAGGGAACACCGGGGAGCTGTTTTTT. Residues: CASSQSLTGNTGELFF.

The V call is TRBV2, the J call TRBJ2-5, with a possible D match to TRBD1 (6 bases). The ends were cut back, 5 bases at V and 4 bases at J, with 20 bases in the middle. The CDR3 is 16 amino acids. Germline-derived CDR1 and CDR2 are SNHLY and FYNNEI. The CDR3 reads CASSQNIGQGRETQYF. CDR3 nucleotide sequence: TGTGCCAGCAGTCAGAATATCGGGCAGGGGAGAGAGACCCAGTACTTC.

This chain joins TRBV19 and TRBJ1-1, with a tentative D call TRBD1 (6 bases). The length of the CDR3 is 16 residues. Trimming removed 4 bases from V and 0 bases from J, with 15 bases in between. Germline CDR1 is LNHDA and CDR2 is SQIVND (reference sequence). The CDR3 sequence is CASSTRGANLNTEAFF. The CDR3 DNA reads TGTGCCAGTAGTACTCGGGGGGCCAACTTGAACACTGAAGCTTTCTTT.

V usage is TRBV11-2 and J usage is TRBJ1-2; tentative D call: TRBD1 (5 bases). V gave up 10 bases and J gave up 4 bases, with 13 bases separating them. The germline V gene has CDR1 SGHAT and CDR2 FQNNGV. The CDR3 runs to 12 residues. The CDR3 is CATSGVTYGYTF. DNA of the CDR3: TGTGCCACCTCGGGGGTCACCTATGGCTACACCTTC.